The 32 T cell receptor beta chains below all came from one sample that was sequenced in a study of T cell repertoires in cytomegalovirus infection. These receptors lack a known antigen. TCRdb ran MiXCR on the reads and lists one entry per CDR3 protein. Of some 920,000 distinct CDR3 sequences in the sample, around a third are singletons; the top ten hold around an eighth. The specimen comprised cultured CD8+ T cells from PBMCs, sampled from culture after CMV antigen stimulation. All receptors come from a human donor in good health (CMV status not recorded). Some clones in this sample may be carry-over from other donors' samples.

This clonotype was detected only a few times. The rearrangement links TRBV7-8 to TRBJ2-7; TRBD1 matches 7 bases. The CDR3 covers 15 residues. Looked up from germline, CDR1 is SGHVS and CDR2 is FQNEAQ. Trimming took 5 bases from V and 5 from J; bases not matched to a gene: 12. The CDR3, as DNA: TGTGCCAGCAGCGCCTACAGGGGTAGAGGGGACGAGCAGTACGTC. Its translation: CASSAYRGRGDEQYV.

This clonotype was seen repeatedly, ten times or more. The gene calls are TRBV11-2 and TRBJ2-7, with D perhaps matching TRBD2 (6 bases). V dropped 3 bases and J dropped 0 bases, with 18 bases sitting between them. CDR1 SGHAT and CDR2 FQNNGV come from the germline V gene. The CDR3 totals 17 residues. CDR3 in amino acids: CASSLWVRAGSSYEQYV. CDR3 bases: TGTGCCAGCAGCTTGTGGGTCCGGGCCGGGAGCTCCTACGAGCAGTACGTC.

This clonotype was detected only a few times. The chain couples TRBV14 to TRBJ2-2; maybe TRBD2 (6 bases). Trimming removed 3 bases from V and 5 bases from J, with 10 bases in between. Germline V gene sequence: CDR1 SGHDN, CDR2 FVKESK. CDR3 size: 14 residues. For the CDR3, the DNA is TGTGCCAGCAGCCACTTTCGGGGGACCGGGGAGCTGTTTTTT. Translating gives CASSHFRGTGELFF.

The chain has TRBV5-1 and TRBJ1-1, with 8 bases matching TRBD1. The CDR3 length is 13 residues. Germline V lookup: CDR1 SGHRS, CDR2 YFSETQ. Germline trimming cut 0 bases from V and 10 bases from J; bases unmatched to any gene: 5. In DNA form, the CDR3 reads TGCGCCAGCAGCTTGGGACAGGGGAATACAGCTTTCTTT. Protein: CASSLGQGNTAFF.

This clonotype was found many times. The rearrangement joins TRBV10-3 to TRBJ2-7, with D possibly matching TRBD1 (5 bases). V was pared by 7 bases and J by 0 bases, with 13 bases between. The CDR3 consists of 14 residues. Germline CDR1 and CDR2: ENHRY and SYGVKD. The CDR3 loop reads CAITAGQGSYEQYF. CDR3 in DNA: TGTGCCATCACTGCAGGCCAGGGCTCCTACGAGCAGTACTTC.

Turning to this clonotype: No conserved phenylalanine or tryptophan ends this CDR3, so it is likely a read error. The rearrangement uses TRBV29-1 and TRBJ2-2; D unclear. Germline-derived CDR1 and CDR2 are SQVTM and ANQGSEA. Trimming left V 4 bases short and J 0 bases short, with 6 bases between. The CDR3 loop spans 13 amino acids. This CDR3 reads CSVGVSNTGELFV. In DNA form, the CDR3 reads TGCAGCGTTGGAGTTTCGAACACCGGGGAGCTGTTTGTT.

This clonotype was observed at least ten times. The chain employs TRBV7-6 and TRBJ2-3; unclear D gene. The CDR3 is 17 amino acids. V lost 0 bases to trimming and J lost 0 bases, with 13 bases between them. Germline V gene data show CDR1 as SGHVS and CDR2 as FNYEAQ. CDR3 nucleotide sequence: TGTGCCAGCAGCTTAGCGCCTTGGGGAACTAGCACAGATACGCAGTATTTT. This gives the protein CASSLAPWGTSTDTQYF.

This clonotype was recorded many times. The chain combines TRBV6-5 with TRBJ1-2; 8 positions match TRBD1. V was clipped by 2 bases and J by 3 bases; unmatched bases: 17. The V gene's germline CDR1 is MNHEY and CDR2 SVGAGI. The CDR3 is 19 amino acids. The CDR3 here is CASSYPIRGPNPLDYGYTF. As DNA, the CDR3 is TGTGCCAGCAGTTACCCAATCAGGGGGCCCAACCCCCTTGACTATGGCTACACCTTC.

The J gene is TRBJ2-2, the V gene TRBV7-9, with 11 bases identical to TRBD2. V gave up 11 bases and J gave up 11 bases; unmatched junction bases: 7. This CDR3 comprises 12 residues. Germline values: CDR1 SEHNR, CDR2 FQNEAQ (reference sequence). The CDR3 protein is CAVTSGGGELFF. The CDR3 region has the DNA TGTGCCGTAACTAGCGGGGGAGGAGAGCTGTTTTTT.

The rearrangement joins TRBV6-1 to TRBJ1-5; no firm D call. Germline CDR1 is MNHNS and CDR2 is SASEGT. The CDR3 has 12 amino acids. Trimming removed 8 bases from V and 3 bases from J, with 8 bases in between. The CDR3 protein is CASGETNQPQHF. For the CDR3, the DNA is TGTGCCAGCGGGGAGACCAATCAGCCCCAGCATTTT.

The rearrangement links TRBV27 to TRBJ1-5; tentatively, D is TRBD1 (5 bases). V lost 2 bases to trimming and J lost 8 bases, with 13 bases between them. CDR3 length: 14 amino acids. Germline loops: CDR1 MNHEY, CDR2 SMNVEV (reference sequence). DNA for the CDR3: TGTGCCAGCAGTTTAAGTCCAGGGCCGAAGCCCCAGCATTTT. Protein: CASSLSPGPKPQHF.

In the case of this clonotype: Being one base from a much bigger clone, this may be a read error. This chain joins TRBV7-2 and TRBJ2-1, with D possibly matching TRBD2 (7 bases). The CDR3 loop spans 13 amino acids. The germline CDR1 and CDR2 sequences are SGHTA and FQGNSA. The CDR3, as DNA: TGTGCCAGCAGCGCGGGGGCCTACAATGATCAGTTCTTC. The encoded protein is CASSAGAYNDQFF.

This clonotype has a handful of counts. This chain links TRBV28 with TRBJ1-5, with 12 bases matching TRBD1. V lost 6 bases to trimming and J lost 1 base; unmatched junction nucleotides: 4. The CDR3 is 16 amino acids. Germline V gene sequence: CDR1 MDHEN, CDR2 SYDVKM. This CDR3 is CASRGQGAGSNQPQHF. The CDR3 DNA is TGTGCCAGCAGGGGACAGGGGGCTGGCAGCAATCAGCCCCAGCATTTT.

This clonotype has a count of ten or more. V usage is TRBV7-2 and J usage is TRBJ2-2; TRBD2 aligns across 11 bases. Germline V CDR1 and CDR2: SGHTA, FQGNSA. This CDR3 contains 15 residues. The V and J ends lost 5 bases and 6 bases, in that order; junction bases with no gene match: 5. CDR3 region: CASSILAGGAGELFF. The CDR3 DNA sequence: TGTGCCAGCAGCATCTTAGCGGGGGGGGCCGGGGAGCTGTTTTTT.

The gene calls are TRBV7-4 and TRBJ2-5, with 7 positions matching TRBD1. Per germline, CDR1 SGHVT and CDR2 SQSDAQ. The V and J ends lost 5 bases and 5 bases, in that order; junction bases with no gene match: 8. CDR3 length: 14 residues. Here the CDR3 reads CASSPQTGKETQYF. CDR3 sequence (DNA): TGTGCCAGCAGCCCCCAGACAGGGAAGGAGACCCAGTACTTC. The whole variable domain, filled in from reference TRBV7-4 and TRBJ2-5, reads GAGVSQSPRYKVAKRGRDVALRCDSISGHVTLYWYRQTLGQGSEVLTYSQSDAQRDKSGRPSGRFSAERPERSVSTLKIQRTEQGDSAVYLCASSPQTGKETQYFGPGTRLLVL.

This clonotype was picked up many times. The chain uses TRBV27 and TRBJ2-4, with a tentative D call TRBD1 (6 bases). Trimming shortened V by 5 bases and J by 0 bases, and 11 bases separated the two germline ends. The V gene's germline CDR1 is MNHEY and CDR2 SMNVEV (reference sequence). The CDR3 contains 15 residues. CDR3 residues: CASSPNRVAKNIQYF. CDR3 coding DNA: TGTGCCAGCAGTCCCAACAGGGTAGCCAAAAACATTCAGTACTTC.

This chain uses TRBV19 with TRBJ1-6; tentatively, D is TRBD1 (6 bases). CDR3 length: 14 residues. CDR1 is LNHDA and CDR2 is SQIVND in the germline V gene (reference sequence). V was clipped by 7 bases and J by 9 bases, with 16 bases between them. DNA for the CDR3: TGTGCCAGTAAGGACAGCCCCGGGCCTTCACCCCTCCACTTT. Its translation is CASKDSPGPSPLHF. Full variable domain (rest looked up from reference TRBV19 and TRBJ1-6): DGGITQSPKYLFRKEGQNVTLSCEQNLNHDAMYWYRQDPGQGLRLIYYSQIVNDFQKGDIAEGYSVSREKKESFPLTVTSAQKNPTAFYLCASKDSPGPSPLHFGNGTRLTVT.

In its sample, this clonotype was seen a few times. CDR3 loop: CASRTGQGGEQYF. As DNA, the CDR3 is TGTGCCAGCAGAACTGGACAGGGAGGCGAGCAGTACTTC. The chain employs TRBV12-3 or TRBV12-4 and TRBJ2-7; 8 positions match TRBD1. Losses at the gene ends were 6 bases for V and 6 bases for J; bases not matched to a gene: 7. The CDR3 has 13 residues.

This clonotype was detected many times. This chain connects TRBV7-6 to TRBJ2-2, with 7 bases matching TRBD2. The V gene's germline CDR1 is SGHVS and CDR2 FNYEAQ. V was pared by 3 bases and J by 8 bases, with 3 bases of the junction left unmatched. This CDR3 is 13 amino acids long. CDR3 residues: CASSFSGGGELFF. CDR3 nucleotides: TGTGCCAGCAGCTTTTCGGGGGGAGGGGAGCTGTTTTTT.

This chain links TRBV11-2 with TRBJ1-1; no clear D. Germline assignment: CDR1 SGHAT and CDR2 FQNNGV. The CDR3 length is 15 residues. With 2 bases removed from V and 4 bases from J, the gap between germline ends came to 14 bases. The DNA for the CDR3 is TGTGCCAGCAGCTTATTTCCTGCGCTGGGCACTGAAGCTTTCTTT. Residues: CASSLFPALGTEAFF.

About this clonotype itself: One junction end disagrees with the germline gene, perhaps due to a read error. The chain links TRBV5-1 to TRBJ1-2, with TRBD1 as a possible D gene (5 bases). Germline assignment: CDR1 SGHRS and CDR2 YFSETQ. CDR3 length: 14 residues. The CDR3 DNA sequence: TGCGCCAACAGCTTGGAGGTCAGGGAGTTTGACAACACCTTC. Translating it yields CANSLEVREFDNTF.

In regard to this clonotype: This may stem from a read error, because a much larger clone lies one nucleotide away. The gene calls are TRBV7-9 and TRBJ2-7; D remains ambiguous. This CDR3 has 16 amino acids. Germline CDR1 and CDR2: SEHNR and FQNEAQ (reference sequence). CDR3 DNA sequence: TGTGCCAACAGCCCAGGAAAGGGCCCTCTCGCTGCGAAGTTATACGTC. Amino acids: CANSPGKGPLAAKLYV.

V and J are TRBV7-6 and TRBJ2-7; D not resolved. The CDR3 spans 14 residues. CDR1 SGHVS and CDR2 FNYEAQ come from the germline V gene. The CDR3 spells CVSSADTSSYEQYV. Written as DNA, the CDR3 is TGTGTCAGCAGCGCAGATACGTCGTCCTACGAGCAGTACGTC.

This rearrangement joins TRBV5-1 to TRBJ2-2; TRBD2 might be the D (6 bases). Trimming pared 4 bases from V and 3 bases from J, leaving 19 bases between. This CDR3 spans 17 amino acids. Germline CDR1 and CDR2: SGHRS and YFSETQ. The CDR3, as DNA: TGCGCCAGCAGCCCATGGGACTCCCTCGGGGACACCGGGGAGCTGTTTTTT. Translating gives CASSPWDSLGDTGELFF.

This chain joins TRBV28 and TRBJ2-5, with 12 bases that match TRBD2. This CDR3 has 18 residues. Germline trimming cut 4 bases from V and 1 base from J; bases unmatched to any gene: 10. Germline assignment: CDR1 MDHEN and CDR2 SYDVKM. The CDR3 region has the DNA TGTGCCAGCAGTTATCCCCCTAAGACTAGCGGGGGCCAAGAGACCCAGTACTTC. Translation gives CASSYPPKTSGGQETQYF.

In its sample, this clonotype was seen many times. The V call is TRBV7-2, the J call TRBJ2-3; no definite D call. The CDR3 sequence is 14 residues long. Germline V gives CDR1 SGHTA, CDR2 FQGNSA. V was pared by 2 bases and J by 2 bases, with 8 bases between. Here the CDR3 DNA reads TGTGCCAGCAGCTTAAGAGGTCACACAGATACGCAGTATTTT. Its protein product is CASSLRGHTDTQYF.

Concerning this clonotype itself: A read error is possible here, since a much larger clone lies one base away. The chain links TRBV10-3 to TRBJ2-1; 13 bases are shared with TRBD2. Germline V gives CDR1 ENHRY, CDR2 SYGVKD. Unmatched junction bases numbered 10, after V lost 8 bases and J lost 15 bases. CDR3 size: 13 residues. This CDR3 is CAIRSGTSGMRFF. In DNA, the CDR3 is TGTGCCATCCGTTCGGGGACTAGCGGGATGCGGTTCTTC.

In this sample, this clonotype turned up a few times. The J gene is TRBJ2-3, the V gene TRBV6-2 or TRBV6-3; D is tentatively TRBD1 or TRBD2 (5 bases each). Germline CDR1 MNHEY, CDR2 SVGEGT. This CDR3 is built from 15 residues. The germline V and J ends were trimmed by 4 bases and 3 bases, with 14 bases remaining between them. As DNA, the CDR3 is TGTGCCAGCAGTTCTGCGGACTGGGGGACAGATACGCAGTATTTT. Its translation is CASSSADWGTDTQYF.

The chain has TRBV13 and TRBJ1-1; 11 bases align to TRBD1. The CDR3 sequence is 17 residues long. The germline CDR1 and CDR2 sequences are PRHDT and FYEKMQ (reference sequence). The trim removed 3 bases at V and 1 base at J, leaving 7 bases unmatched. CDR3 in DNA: TGTGCCAGCAGCTTGGGGACAGGGGGTCTGTGGAACACTGAAGCTTTCTTT. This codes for CASSLGTGGLWNTEAFF.

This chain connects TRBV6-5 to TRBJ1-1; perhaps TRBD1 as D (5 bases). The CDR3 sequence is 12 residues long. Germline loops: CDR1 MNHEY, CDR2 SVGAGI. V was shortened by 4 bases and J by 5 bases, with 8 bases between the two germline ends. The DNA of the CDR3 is TGTGCCAGCAGTTCCCGGACAACTGAAGCTTTCTTT. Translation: CASSSRTTEAFF.

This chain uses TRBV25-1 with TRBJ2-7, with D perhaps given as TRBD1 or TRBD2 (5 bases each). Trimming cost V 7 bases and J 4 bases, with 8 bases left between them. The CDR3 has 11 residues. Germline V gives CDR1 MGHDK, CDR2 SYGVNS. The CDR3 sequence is CASTWGYEQYV. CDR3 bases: TGTGCCAGCACTTGGGGGTACGAGCAGTACGTC.

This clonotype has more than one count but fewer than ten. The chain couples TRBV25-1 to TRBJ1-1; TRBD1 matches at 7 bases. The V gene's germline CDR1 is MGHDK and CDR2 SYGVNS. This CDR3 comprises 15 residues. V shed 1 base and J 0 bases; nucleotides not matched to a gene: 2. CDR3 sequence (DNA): TGTGCCAGCAGTGAATGGGGACAGTTGAACACTGAAGCTTTCTTT. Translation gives CASSEWGQLNTEAFF.